A selection of T cell receptor beta chains follows, all from one sample in a study of blood T cells in healthy people across ages. One entry per CDR3 protein, called by TCRdb with MiXCR from the 5' RACE reads. The table lists about 640,000 distinct CDR3 sequences, about 30% of them singletons, with about a sixth in the top ten. Sequenced material: blood. The receptors were sampled from an elderly woman in good health. The CDR3 runs from the conserved cysteine through the conserved F or W. A D gene is named only where the DNA matches it firmly. Clone size is given for some rows only: seen once, a few or many times, or a class if the clone is expanded.

J gene	clone size	V gene	D gene	CDR3 DNA	CDR3 protein
TRBJ2-5	many	TRBV11-1	.	TGTGCCAGCAGCTTATGGAGTTCAGAGACCCAGTACTTC	CASSLWSSETQYF
TRBJ1-2	few	TRBV30	TRBD1	TGTGCCTGCTGGGACAGGAAGAACTATGGCTACACCTTC	CACWDRKNYGYTF
TRBJ1-5	many	TRBV2	.	TGTGCCAGCAGCGCCGACGGGGGTAATCAGCCCCAGCATTTT	CASSADGGNQPQHF
TRBJ2-7	many	TRBV3-1	TRBD1	TGTGCCAGCAGCCTGGGACAGTTCTCCTACGAGCAGTACTTC	CASSLGQFSYEQYF
TRBJ1-1	.	TRBV10-3	.	TGTGCCATCACCCCGACAGAGAACACTGAAGCTTTCTTT	CAITPTENTEAFF
TRBJ1-6	.	TRBV30	.	TGTGCCTGGATGGCAGCTCCAACCATCAGTTCACCCCTCCACTTT	CAWMAAPTISSPLHF
TRBJ1-1	.	TRBV29-1	TRBD1	TGCAGCGTTGACCCGACAGGGGCGAACACTGAAACTTTCTTT	CSVDPTGANTETFF
TRBJ2-3	many	TRBV24-1	TRBD2	TGTGCCACCAGTGACCGGACTAGCGGGGGGTCAGATACGCAGTATTTT	CATSDRTSGGSDTQYF
TRBJ2-5	many	TRBV24-1	.	TGTGCCACCAGTGATTACAAGGCCCCCCGGGAGACCCAGTACTTC	CATSDYKAPRETQYF
TRBJ2-7	many	TRBV20-1	.	TGCAGTGCTGGGGGCCTCATAGGGGACGAGCAGTACTTC	CSAGGLIGDEQYF
TRBJ1-6	.	TRBV27	.	TGTGCCAGCAGTTGGGACCCGAATTCACCCCTCCACTTT	CASSWDPNSPLHF
TRBJ1-2	.	TRBV14	.	TGTGCCAGCAGTCATTCCCGGGACGGACCTAACTATGGCTACACCTTC	CASSHSRDGPNYGYTF
TRBJ1-5	few	TRBV3-1	.	TGTGCCAGCAGCACGAATCAGGGGAATCAGCCCCAGCATTTT	CASSTNQGNQPQHF
TRBJ2-1	many	TRBV28	.	TGTGCCAGCAGAACTACCTACAATGAGCAGTTCTTC	CASRTTYNEQFF
TRBJ2-5	many	TRBV3-1	.	TGTGCCAGCAGCCACCAAAAAGAGACCCAGTACTTC	CASSHQKETQYF
TRBJ2-5	many	TRBV3-1	TRBD1	TGTGCCAGCAGCCAAGAAAGGGGGACAGGGGCTGGGGAGACCCAGTACTTC	CASSQERGTGAGETQYF
TRBJ2-1	many	TRBV5-1	TRBD1	TGCGCCAGCAGCTTGGCCTTTGACAGGGCCCATGAGCAGTTCTTC	CASSLAFDRAHEQFF
TRBJ2-7	many	TRBV15	.	TGTGCCACCAGCAGAGATGCCTCTGCGGGCTACGAGCAGTACTTC	CATSRDASAGYEQYF
TRBJ1-1	few	TRBV3-1	.	TGTGCCAGCAGCATCCGGACCGGGACGTGGACTGAAGCTTTCTTT	CASSIRTGTWTEAFF
TRBJ2-3	.	TRBV7-2	.	TGTGCCGGCAGCTTATTCGGAGAGAGCACAGATACGCAGGATTTT	CAGSLFGESTDTQDF
TRBJ2-2	.	TRBV15	.	TGTGCCACCAGCAGACCGGGGGAAGCGAACACCGGGGAGCTGTTTTTT	CATSRPGEANTGELFF
TRBJ2-1	many	TRBV7-9	TRBD2	TGTGCCAGCAGCCGTAGCGGGGGGGCCGATGAGCAGTTCTTC	CASSRSGGADEQFF